The 27 T cell receptor beta chains listed next were all sequenced from one sample in a study of OX40 agonist ivuxolimab in advanced cancers. Generated by immunoSEQ multiplex PCR, the TCRdb table keeps only in-frame clones and is missing some. The table includes 65,000 to 75,000 clones, roughly 88% detected once. Sequenced here: CD4+ or CD8+ T cells sorted from blood, sampled in a trial of the OX40 agonist ivuxolimab. The receptors shown here come from an adult with an advanced solid tumor such as melanoma, head and neck, liver or kidney cancer.

The V call is TRBV6-6, the J call TRBJ1-4; TRBD1 is a possible D gene (5 bases). Deletions cut 6 bases from V and 8 bases from J, with 13 bases between. In germline, CDR1 is MNHNY, CDR2 SVGAGI (reference sequence). CDR3 length: 13 residues. This chain's CDR3 is CASRVRGVEKLFF. The CDR3 DNA is TGTGCCAGCAGGGTGAGGGGTGTAGAAAAACTGTTTTTT.

The chain carries TRBV7-6 and TRBJ1-4; no clear D. This CDR3 contains 13 residues. Trimming took 6 bases from V and 8 from J, leaving 13 bases between them. Germline V gives CDR1 SGHVS, CDR2 FNYEAQ. The CDR3: CASSSASKEKLFF. The CDR3 region has the DNA TGTGCCAGCAGTTCAGCATCCAAGGAAAAACTGTTTTTT. The full variable domain, in which reference TRBV7-6 and TRBJ1-4 provide the parts outside the CDR3, is GAGVSQSPRYKVTKRGQDVALRCDPISGHVSLYWYRQALGQGPEFLTYFNYEAQQDKSGLPNDRFSAERPEGSISTLTIQRTEQRDSAMYRCASSSASKEKLFFGSGTQLSVL.

This chain joins TRBV11-3 and TRBJ2-2, with 7 nucleotides matching TRBD1. CDR3 length equals 14 residues. With V trimmed by 3 bases and J by 4 bases, 2 bases remained unmatched. The germline V gene has CDR1 SGHNT and CDR2 YENEEA. CDR3 sequence reads: CASSLGTATGELFF. The CDR3 coding sequence is TGTGCCAGCAGCTTGGGGACAGCCACCGGGGAGCTGTTTTTT.

V gene TRBV5-1 combines with J gene TRBJ1-2, with 8 bases matching TRBD1. V was clipped by 4 bases and J by 0 bases; unmatched bases: 5. The CDR3 has 15 residues. The germline CDR1 and CDR2 sequences are SGHRS and YFSETQ. CDR3 bases: TGCGCCAGCAGCCCAGACAGGGGATCTAACTATGGCTACACCTTC. Its translation: CASSPDRGSNYGYTF.

The chain joins TRBV11-3 to TRBJ1-1; the D is unclear. Germline values: CDR1 SGHNT, CDR2 YENEEA. The CDR3 extends over 13 amino acids. Trimming removed 3 bases from V and 6 bases from J, with 11 bases in between. In DNA, the CDR3 is TGTGCCAGCAGCTTTGCAGGTAACGCTGAAGCTTTCTTT. Translating it yields CASSFAGNAEAFF.

This clone has only a few counts. The chain couples TRBV19 to TRBJ1-4; possible D gene TRBD1, 5 bases. Germline loops: CDR1 LNHDA, CDR2 SQIVND (reference sequence). The V gene lost 9 bases and the J gene lost 7 bases, with 12 bases spanning the gap. CDR3 length: 12 residues. Here the CDR3 DNA reads TGTGCCAGGTTAGACAGAAGTGAAAAACTGTTTTTT. It yields the protein CARLDRSEKLFF. Supplemented by reference TRBV19 and TRBJ1-4, the full variable domain reads DGGITQSPKYLFRKEGQNVTLSCEQNLNHDAMYWYRQDPGQGLRLIYYSQIVNDFQKGDIAEGYSVSREKKESFPLTVTSAQKNPTAFYLCARLDRSEKLFFGSGTQLSVL.

The DNA for the CDR3 is TGTGCCAGCAGCCGTACTAGGGTTTTAGTCTACGAGCAGTACTTC. The encoded protein is CASSRTRVLVYEQYF. This chain uses TRBV7-2 with TRBJ2-7; a possible D gene is TRBD2 (5 bases). The CDR3 extends over 15 amino acids. CDR1 SGHTA and CDR2 FQGNSA come from the germline V gene. The V end was cut by 5 bases, the J end by 3 bases, with 17 bases between.

This clone was recorded a few times. V usage is TRBV30 and J usage is TRBJ1-3; the D is unclear. The CDR3 length is 15 residues. V lost 2 bases and J 0 bases, leaving 11 bases between the germline ends. Germline CDR1 GTSNPN, CDR2 SVGIG (reference sequence). This CDR3 reads CAWSTGSHSGNTIYF. CDR3 nucleotides: TGTGCCTGGAGTACGGGCTCCCACTCTGGAAACACCATATATTTT.

The chain recombines TRBV4-1 with TRBJ2-2; 8 bases agree with TRBD1. The V gene's germline CDR1 is MGHRA and CDR2 YSYEKL. V lost 2 bases to trimming and J lost 6 bases; unmatched junction nucleotides: 14. This CDR3 has 18 residues. The CDR3 DNA reads as TGCGCCAGCAGCCAAATACCCCGGCGGCAGGGGGCATCCGGGGAGCTGTTTTTT. Translation: CASSQIPRRQGASGELFF.

The chain couples TRBV5-4 to TRBJ2-5; possibly TRBD2 for D (6 bases). V was clipped by 3 bases and J by 5 bases, with 14 bases between them. CDR3 length equals 14 residues. The germline V gene has CDR1 SGHNT and CDR2 YYREEE (reference sequence). The CDR3 protein is CASSSSDRDETQYF. CDR3 coding DNA: TGTGCCAGCAGCTCTAGCGATCGGGACGAGACCCAGTACTTC.

The rearrangement joins TRBV11-3 to TRBJ2-6; 7 positions agree with TRBD1. The CDR3 has 19 residues. The junction had 9 bases not matched to a gene; V was cut back by 1 base and J by 0 bases. In germline, CDR1 is SGHNT, CDR2 YENEEA. CDR3 protein: CASSLGGKGQLSGANVLTF. The CDR3 nucleotides read TGTGCCAGCAGCTTAGGGGGGAAGGGACAGCTCTCTGGGGCCAACGTCCTGACTTTC. The full variable domain, rest sourced from reference TRBV11-3 and TRBJ2-6, is EAGVVQSPRYKIIEKKQPVAFWCNPISGHNTLYWYLQNLGQGPELLIRYENEEAVDDSQLPKDRFSAERLKGVDSTLKIQPAELGDSAVYLCASSLGGKGQLSGANVLTFGAGSRLTVL.

There are a few counts of this clone. The chain uses TRBV18 and TRBJ1-6; TRBD1 matches 7 bases. This CDR3 comprises 15 residues. The trim removed 2 bases at V and 8 bases at J, leaving 6 bases unmatched. Germline CDR1 and CDR2: KGHSH and LQKENI. CDR3 protein: CASSPYTGVDSPLHF. The CDR3 DNA reads as TGTGCCAGCTCACCATACACAGGGGTGGATTCACCCCTCCACTTT.

This sequence joins TRBV6-1 and TRBJ1-2; D is possibly TRBD1 (6 bases). The CDR3 totals 15 residues. Trimming shortened V by 8 bases and J by 2 bases, and 18 bases separated the two germline ends. Germline CDR1 and CDR2: MNHNS and SASEGT. This CDR3 reads CASADRNGNNYGYTF. CDR3 coding DNA: TGTGCCAGCGCTGACAGGAACGGGAACAACTATGGCTACACCTTC.

The chain couples TRBV20-1 to TRBJ2-1; the D is unclear. V was trimmed by 0 bases and J by 10 bases, leaving 7 bases between them. This CDR3 has 11 amino acids. Germline CDR1 and CDR2: DFQATT and SNEGSKA (reference sequence). Here the CDR3 DNA reads TGCAGTGCTAGAGACGGGCCCGAGCAGTTCTTC. It codes for CSARDGPEQFF.

The CDR3 reads CAIRDANRGLGNTIYF. The CDR3, as DNA: TGTGCCATCAGGGATGCGAACAGGGGGCTTGGAAACACCATATATTTT. The rearrangement links TRBV10-3 to TRBJ1-3; TRBD1 matches 9 bases. Germline lookup yields CDR1 ENHRY and CDR2 SYGVKD. CDR3 length: 16 amino acids. V dropped 6 bases and J dropped 3; count of bases not matched to a gene: 9.

The chain joins TRBV2 to TRBJ1-6, with D unclear. This CDR3 region has 15 residues. V was trimmed by 7 bases and J by 0 bases, leaving 10 bases between them. The germline gives CDR1 SNHLY, CDR2 FYNNEI. The CDR3 loop reads CASIPESSYNSPLHF. In DNA form, the CDR3 reads TGTGCCAGCATCCCGGAGAGCTCCTATAATTCACCCCTCCACTTT.

The V call is TRBV7-9, the J call TRBJ1-2, with no clear D. The V end lost 2 bases, the J end lost 4 bases, and 11 bases lay between the germline ends. Germline assignment: CDR1 SEHNR and CDR2 FQNEAQ (reference sequence). CDR3 length equals 14 residues. The CDR3 nucleotides are TGTGCCAGCAGCTTATTGGATAGGCCCTATGGCTACACCTTC. Its protein product is CASSLLDRPYGYTF.

This clone was picked up a small number of times. The chain is built from TRBV19 and TRBJ2-2; D not certain. The CDR3 has 14 residues. Germline values: CDR1 LNHDA, CDR2 SQIVND (reference sequence). Trimming left V 8 bases short and J 4 bases short, with 14 bases between. This CDR3 reads CASSVGGVTGELFF. CDR3 DNA sequence: TGTGCCAGTTCCGTAGGTGGGGTCACCGGGGAGCTGTTTTTT.

J is TRBJ1-4 and V is TRBV27; TRBD1 matches at 7 bases. CDR1 and CDR2 (germline): MNHEY, SMNVEV (reference sequence). After removal of 2 bases from V and 10 bases from J, the junction contained 4 bases not matched to a gene. The CDR3 length is 13 residues. CDR3 sequence reads: CASSLGQGGKLFF. CDR3 nucleotide sequence: TGTGCCAGCAGTTTAGGGCAGGGGGGAAAACTGTTTTTT.

This clone showed up just once. The rearrangement uses TRBV2 and TRBJ1-4; D is ambiguous. The V end was cut by 7 bases, the J end by 0 bases, with 18 bases between. This CDR3 has 17 residues. In germline, CDR1 is SNHLY, CDR2 FYNNEI. The CDR3 loop is CASNPGRHGATNEKLFF. The CDR3 coding sequence is TGTGCCAGCAATCCCGGGAGACACGGTGCAACTAATGAAAAACTGTTTTTT.

The V call is TRBV11-3, the J call TRBJ2-3, with 13 bases that match TRBD2. J gave up 6 bases and V 3 bases, and 3 bases lay outside the gene matches. The germline V gene encodes CDR1 SGHNT and CDR2 YENEEA. The CDR3 consists of 15 residues. The CDR3 region is CASSFGLAGEDTQYF. As DNA, the CDR3 is TGTGCCAGCAGCTTTGGACTAGCGGGGGAGGATACGCAGTATTTT.

The chain has TRBV19 and TRBJ1-3; D unclear. The CDR3 runs to 15 residues. Germline V gene lookup returns CDR1 LNHDA and CDR2 SQIVND (reference sequence). With 6 bases removed from V and 0 bases from J, the gap between germline ends came to 12 bases. The CDR3 DNA sequence: TGTGCCAGTAGCCCCATTGAGGGCTCTGGAAACACCATATATTTT. Translated: CASSPIEGSGNTIYF.

The rearrangement links TRBV18 to TRBJ2-3; D unclear. The CDR3 runs to 13 residues. V lost 3 bases, J lost 1 base, and 5 bases lay in between. Germline CDR1 is KGHSH and CDR2 is LQKENI. The CDR3 spells CASSPLGTDTQYF. CDR3 DNA: TGTGCCAGCTCACCGCTGGGCACAGATACGCAGTATTTT.

The chain couples TRBV19 to TRBJ1-4; D not certain. The germline CDR1 and CDR2 sequences are LNHDA and SQIVND (reference sequence). V lost 3 bases and J 7 bases, leaving 12 bases between the germline ends. The CDR3 consists of 14 residues. Written as DNA, the CDR3 is TGTGCCAGTAGTATGGACTGGGGAGGTGAAAAACTGTTTTTT. Amino acid sequence: CASSMDWGGEKLFF. The full variable domain, its missing parts supplied by reference TRBV19 and TRBJ1-4, is DGGITQSPKYLFRKEGQNVTLSCEQNLNHDAMYWYRQDPGQGLRLIYYSQIVNDFQKGDIAEGYSVSREKKESFPLTVTSAQKNPTAFYLCASSMDWGGEKLFFGSGTQLSVL.

The chain couples TRBV5-1 to TRBJ2-2, with a tentative D call TRBD2 (6 bases). The CDR3 runs to 15 residues. CDR1 and CDR2 (germline): SGHRS, YFSETQ. Trimming left V 0 bases short and J 7 bases short, with 13 bases between. CDR3 nucleotide sequence: TGCGCCAGCAGCTTGGATGCTAGCGCGATCGGGGAGCTGTTTTTT. Protein: CASSLDASAIGELFF.

The chain is built from TRBV18 and TRBJ1-6; D may be TRBD1 (5 bases). CDR3 length equals 12 residues. The V end was cut by 3 bases, the J end by 10 bases, with 7 bases between. Germline CDR1 reads KGHSH; CDR2 reads LQKENI. The CDR3 reads CASSPRDSPLHF. In nucleotides, the CDR3 is TGTGCCAGCTCACCCAGGGACTCACCCCTCCACTTT.

This chain connects TRBV6-6 to TRBJ1-2; 8 bases are a match to TRBD1. CDR1 is MNHNY, CDR2 SVGAGI, per germline (reference sequence). This CDR3 has 16 residues. V shed 6 bases, J shed 1 base, and the junction held 10 bases outside the gene matches. The CDR3 is CASSGTGRNINYGYTF. Here the CDR3 DNA reads TGTGCCAGCAGCGGGACAGGCCGTAATATTAACTATGGCTACACCTTC.